The T cell receptor beta chain described here comes from a study of blood T cell repertoires in COVID-19. Study at large: The United States, Italy and Spain were the sources of the acute and convalescent COVID-19 samples. T cells, B-cell-depleted T cells, or PBMCs supplied cDNA or gDNA.

This clone was seen once. The protocol was immunoSEQ multiplex PCR, while the TCRdb copy is restricted to in-frame clones and leaves out a portion. Here the sample spans fewer than 250,000 clones, around 85% being singletons. Unmatched junction bases numbered 5, after V lost 4 bases and J lost 3 bases. The germline gives CDR1 SQVTM, CDR2 ANQGSEA. The CDR3 sequence is 13 residues long. The chain combines TRBV29-1 with TRBJ1-2; 7 bases agree with TRBD1. The clonotype was recovered from a man aged 25 to 40 with acute or convalescent COVID-19. The sequenced sample consisted of peripheral blood. In DNA form, the CDR3 reads TGCAGCGTTGGGACAGGACCCGACTATGGCTACACCTTC. This encodes CSVGTGPDYGYTF.